This T cell receptor (beta chain) stems from a study of cytomegalovirus exposure and HLA in healthy donors. For this clone: Its target is not known.

Study-wide results and caveats: Some V segments, including TRBV6-2 and TRBV6-3, were excluded as indistinguishable.

The PCR used 60 Vbeta and 13 Jbeta primers. Sequenced by immunoSEQ multiplex PCR; TCRdb stores in-frame clones only, minus some. The sample shows about 190,000 clones, 65% to 85% of them seen only once. V lost 1 base to trimming and J lost 8 bases; unmatched junction nucleotides: 3. The CDR3 is made up of 14 amino acids. CDR1 and CDR2 (germline): SNHLY, FYNNEI. The clonotype comes from a man aged 18 to 29 in good health and CMV-seronegative. The sample taken for sequencing was PBMCs. The chain carries TRBV2 and TRBJ2-4, with 9 bases matching TRBD2. The CDR3 DNA is TGTGCCAGCAGTGAAGGTGCGGGAGGGGACATTCAGTACTTC. It specifies CASSEGAGGDIQYF.